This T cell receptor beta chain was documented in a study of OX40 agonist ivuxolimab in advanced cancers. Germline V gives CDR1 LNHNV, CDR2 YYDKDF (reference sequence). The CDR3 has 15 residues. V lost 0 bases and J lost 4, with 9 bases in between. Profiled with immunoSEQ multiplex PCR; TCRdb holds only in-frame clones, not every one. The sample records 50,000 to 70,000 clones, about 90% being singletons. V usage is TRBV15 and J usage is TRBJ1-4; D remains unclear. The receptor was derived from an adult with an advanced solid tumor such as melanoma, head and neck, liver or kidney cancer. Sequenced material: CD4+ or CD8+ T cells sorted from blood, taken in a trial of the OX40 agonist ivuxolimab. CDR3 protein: CATSRDRTLNEKLFF. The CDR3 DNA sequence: TGTGCCACCAGCAGAGACAGGACCCTTAATGAAAAACTGTTTTTT.